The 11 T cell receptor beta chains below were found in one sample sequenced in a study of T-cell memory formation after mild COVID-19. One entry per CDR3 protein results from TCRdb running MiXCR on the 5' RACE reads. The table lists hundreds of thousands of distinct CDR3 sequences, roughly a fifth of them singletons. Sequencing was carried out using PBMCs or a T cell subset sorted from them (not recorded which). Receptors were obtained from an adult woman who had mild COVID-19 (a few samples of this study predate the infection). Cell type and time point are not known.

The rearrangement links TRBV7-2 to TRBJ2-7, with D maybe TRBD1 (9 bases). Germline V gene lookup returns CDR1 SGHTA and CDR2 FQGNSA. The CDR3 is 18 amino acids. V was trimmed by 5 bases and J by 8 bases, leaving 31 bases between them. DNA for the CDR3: TGTGCCAGCAGCCAGAAGGGACAGGGAATGAGCGGGAGTCCTCAGCAGTACTTC. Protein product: CASSQKGQGMSGSPQQYF.

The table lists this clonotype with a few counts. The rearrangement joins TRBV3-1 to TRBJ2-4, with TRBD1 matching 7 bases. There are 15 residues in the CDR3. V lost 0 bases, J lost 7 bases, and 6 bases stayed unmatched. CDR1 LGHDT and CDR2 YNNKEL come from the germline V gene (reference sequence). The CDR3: CASSQEGQSYNIQYF. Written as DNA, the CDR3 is TGTGCCAGCAGCCAAGAGGGACAGAGTTATAACATTCAGTACTTC.

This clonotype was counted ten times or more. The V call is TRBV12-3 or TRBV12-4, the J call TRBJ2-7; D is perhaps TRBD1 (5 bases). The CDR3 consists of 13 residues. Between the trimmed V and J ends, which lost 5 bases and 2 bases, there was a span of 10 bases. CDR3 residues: CASSKQGPYEQYF. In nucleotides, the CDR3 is TGTGCCAGCAGTAAGCAGGGCCCCTACGAGCAGTACTTC.

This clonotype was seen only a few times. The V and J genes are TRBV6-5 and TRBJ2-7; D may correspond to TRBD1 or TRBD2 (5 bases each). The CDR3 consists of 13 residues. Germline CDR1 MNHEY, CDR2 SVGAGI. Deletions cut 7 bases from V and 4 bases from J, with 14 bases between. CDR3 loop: CASNRLGPYEQYF. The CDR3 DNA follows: TGTGCCAGCAATAGACTGGGACCTTACGAGCAGTACTTC.

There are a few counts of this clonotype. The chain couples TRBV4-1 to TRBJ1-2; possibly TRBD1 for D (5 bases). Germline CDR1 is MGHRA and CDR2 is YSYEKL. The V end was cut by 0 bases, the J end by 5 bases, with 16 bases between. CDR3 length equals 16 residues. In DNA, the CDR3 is TGCGCCAGCAGCCAAGATGGTACGGGGGTCGGTTATGGCTACACCTTC. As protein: CASSQDGTGVGYGYTF.

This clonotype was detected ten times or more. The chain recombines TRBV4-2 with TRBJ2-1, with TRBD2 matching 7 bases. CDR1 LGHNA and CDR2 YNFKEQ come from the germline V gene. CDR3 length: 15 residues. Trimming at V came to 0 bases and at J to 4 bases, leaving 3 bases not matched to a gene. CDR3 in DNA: TGTGCCAGCAGCCAAGATGGGACTACTTACAATGAGCAGTTCTTC. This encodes CASSQDGTTYNEQFF.

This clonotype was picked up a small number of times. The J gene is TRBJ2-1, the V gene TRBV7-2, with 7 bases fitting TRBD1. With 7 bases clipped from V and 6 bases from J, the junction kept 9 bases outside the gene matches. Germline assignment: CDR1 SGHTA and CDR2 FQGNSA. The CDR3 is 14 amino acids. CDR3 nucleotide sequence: TGTGCCAGCACCCTCCGGGCAGGGGGCAATGAGCAGTTCTTC. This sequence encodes CASTLRAGGNEQFF.

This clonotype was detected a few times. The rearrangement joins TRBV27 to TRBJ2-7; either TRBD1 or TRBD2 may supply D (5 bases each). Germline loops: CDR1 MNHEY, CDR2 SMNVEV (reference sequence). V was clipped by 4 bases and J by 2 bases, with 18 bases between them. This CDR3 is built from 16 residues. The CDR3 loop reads CASSSYTGTATYEQYF. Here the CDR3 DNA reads TGTGCCAGCAGTTCCTACACCGGGACGGCTACCTACGAGCAGTACTTC.

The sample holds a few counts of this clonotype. The CDR3 spells CASSYSRSTYNEQFF. CDR3 bases: TGTGCCAGCAGTTACTCGAGGAGTACCTACAATGAGCAGTTCTTC. The V call is TRBV6-5, the J call TRBJ2-1; D is unresolved. Germline assignment: CDR1 MNHEY and CDR2 SVGAGI. The V gene lost 0 bases and the J gene lost 2 bases, with 8 bases spanning the gap. This CDR3 spans 15 amino acids.

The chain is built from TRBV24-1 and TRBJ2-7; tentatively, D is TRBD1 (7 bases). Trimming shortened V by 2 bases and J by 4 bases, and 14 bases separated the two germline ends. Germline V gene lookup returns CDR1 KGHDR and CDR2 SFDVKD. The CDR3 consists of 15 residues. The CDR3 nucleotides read TGTGCCACCAGTGATTACGGGCAGGGGGGATACGAGCAGTACTTC. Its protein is CATSDYGQGGYEQYF.

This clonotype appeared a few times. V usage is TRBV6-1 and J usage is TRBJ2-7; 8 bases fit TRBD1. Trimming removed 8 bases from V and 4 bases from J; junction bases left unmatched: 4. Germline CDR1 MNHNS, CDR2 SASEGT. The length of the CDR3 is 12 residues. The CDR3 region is CASRDRLYEQYF. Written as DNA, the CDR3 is TGTGCCAGCCGGGACAGGCTATACGAGCAGTACTTC.